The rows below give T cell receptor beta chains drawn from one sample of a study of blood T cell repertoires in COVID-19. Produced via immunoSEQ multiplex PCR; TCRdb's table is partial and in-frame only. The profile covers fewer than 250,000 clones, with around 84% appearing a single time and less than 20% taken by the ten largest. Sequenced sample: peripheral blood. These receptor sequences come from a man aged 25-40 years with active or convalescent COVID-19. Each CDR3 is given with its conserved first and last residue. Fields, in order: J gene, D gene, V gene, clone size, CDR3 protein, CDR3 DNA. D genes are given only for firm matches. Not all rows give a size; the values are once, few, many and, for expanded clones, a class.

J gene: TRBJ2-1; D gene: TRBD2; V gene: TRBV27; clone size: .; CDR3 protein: CASSMGGTYNEQFF; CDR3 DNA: TGTGCCAGCAGTATGGGAGGGACCTACAATGAGCAGTTCTTC
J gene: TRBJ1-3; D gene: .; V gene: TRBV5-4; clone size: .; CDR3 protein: CASSLNPGGNTIYF; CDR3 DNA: TGTGCCAGCAGCTTGAATCCCGGTGGAAACACCATATATTTT
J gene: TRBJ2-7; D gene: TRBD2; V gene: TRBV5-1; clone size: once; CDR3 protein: CASSLTTGTSLDEQYF; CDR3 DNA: TGCGCCAGCAGCTTGACTACCGGGACTAGCCTGGACGAGCAGTACTTC
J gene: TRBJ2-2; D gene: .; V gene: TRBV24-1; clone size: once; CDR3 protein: CATSDTSSSTGELFF; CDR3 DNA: TGTGCCACCAGTGACACATCTAGTTCCACCGGGGAGCTGTTTTTT
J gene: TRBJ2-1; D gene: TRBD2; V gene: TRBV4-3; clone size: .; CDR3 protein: CASSQDPSGDYNEQFF; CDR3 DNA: TGCGCCAGCAGCCAAGACCCTAGCGGGGACTACAATGAGCAGTTCTTC
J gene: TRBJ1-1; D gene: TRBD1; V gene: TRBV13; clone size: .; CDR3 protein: CASSLRWGTATNTEAFF; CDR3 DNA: TGTGCCAGCAGCTTACGTTGGGGGACAGCTACGAACACTGAAGCTTTCTTT
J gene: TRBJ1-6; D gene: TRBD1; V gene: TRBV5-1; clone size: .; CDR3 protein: CASRLNPGQGNSPLHF; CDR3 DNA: TGCGCCAGCAGACTAAATCCGGGACAGGGCAATTCACCCCTCCACTTT
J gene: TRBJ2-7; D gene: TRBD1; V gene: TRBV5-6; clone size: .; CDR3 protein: CASSSRTGRKYF; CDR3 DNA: TGTGCCAGCAGCTCACGGACAGGTCGTAAGTACTTC
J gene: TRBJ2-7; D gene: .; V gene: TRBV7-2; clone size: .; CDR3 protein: CASSLGVGVLVEQYF; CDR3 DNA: TGTGCCAGCAGCTTAGGGGTCGGGGTGTTGGTCGAGCAGTACTTC
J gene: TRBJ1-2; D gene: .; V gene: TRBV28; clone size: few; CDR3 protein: CASTPSVPNVSVYGYTF; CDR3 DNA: TGTGCCAGCACCCCCAGCGTACCAAACGTATCGGTCTATGGCTACACCTTC
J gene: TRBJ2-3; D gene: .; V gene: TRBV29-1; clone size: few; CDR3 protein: CSVVVDSNTQYF; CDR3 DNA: TGCAGCGTTGTCGTCGACAGTAATACGCAGTATTTT
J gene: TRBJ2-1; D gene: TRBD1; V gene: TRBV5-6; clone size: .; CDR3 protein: CASRRQGFYNEQFF; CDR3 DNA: TGTGCCAGCAGGAGACAGGGTTTTTACAATGAGCAGTTCTTC
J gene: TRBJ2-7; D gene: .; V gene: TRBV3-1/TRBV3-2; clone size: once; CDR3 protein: CASSPGTYSYEQYF; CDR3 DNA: TGTGCCAGCAGCCCCGGGACTTACTCCTACGAGCAGTACTTC
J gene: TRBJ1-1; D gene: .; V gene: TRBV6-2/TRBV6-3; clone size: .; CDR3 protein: CASSFRGGFSAFF; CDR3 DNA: TGTGCCAGCAGTTTTAGAGGGGGATTCAGTGCTTTCTTT
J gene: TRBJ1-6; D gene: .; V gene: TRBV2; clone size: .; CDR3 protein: CASTNSGRNSPLHF; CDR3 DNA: TGTGCCAGCACCAATTCAGGGCGGAATTCACCCCTCCACTTT
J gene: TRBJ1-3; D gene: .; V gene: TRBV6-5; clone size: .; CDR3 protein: CASRTDSGNTIYF; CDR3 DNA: TGTGCCAGCAGGACAGACTCTGGAAACACCATATATTTT
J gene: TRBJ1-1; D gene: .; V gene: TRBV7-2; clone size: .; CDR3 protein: CASRFGQMNTEAFF; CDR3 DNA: TGTGCCAGCAGATTCGGACAGATGAACACTGAAGCTTTCTTT
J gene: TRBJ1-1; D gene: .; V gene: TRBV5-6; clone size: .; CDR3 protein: CASSLGSPSEAFF; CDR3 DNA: TGTGCCAGCAGCTTGGGTAGCCCTTCTGAAGCTTTCTTT
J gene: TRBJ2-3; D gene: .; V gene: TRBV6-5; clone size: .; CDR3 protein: CASSFRGNTDTQYF; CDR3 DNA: TGTGCCAGCAGTTTTCGGGGAAACACAGATACGCAGTATTTT
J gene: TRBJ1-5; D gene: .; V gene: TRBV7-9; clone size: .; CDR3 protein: CASSQAPSNQPQHF; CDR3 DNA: TGTGCCAGCAGTCAGGCTCCGAGCAATCAGCCCCAGCATTTT
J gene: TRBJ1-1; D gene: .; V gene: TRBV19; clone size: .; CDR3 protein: CASSIWDNAHTEAFF; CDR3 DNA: TGTGCCAGTAGTATCTGGGACAACGCGCACACTGAAGCTTTCTTT
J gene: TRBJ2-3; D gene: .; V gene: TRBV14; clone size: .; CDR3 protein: CASSQDFLTYTDTQYF; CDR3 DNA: TGTGCCAGCAGCCAAGATTTCCTAACTTACACAGATACGCAGTATTTT
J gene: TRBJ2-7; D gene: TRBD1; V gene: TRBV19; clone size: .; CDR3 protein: CASSTQYRGEQYF; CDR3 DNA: TGTGCCAGTAGTACCCAGTACAGGGGCGAGCAGTACTTC
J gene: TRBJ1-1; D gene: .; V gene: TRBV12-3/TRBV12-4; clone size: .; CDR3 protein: CASSGTREAFF; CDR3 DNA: TGTGCCAGCAGTGGGACAAGAGAAGCTTTCTTT
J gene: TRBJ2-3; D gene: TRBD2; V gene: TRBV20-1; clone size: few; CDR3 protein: CSASEGLAGGIDTQYF; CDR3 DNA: TGCAGTGCTAGTGAGGGACTAGCGGGAGGGATAGATACGCAGTATTTT
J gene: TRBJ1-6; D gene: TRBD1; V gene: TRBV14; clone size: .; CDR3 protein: CASIVDRAHSPLHF; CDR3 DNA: TGTGCCAGCATCGTAGACAGGGCACACTCACCCCTCCACTTT
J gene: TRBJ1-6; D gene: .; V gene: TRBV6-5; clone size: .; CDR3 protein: CASSYSGTPRGHLHF; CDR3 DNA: TGTGCCAGCAGTTACTCAGGGACACCCCGAGGGCACCTCCACTTT
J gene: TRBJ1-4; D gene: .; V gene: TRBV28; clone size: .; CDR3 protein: CASRGGGSEKLFF; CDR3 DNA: TGTGCCAGCCGTGGGGGAGGGAGTGAAAAACTGTTTTTT
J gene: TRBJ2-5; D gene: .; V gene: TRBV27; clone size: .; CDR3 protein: CASTSPEETQYF; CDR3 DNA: TGTGCCAGCACCTCCCCCGAAGAGACCCAGTACTTC
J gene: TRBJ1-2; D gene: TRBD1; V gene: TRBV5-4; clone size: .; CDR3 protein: CASSLTGGTVGYTF; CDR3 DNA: TGTGCCAGCAGCTTGACAGGGGGCACGGTTGGCTACACCTTC
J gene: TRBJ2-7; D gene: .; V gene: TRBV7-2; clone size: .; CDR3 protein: CASSLGLAPYEQYF; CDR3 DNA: TGTGCCAGCAGCTTAGGTTTGGCCCCCTACGAGCAGTACTTC
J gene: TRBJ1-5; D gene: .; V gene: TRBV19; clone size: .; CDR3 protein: CASSLTLNQPQHF; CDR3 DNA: TGTGCCAGTAGTCTCACTCTGAATCAGCCCCAGCATTTT
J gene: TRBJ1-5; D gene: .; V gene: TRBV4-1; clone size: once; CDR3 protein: CASSLQLGSYQPQHF; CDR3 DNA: TGCGCCAGCAGCCTTCAGTTGGGCAGTTATCAGCCCCAGCATTTT
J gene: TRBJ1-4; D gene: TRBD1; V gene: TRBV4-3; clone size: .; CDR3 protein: CASSQESGTGYEKLFF; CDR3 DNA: TGCGCCAGCAGCCAAGAATCGGGGACAGGCTATGAAAAACTGTTTTTT
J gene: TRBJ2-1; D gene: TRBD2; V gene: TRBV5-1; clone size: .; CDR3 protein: CASSLGRSGGLWNEQFF; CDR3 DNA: TGCGCCAGCAGCTTGGGGCGTAGCGGGGGACTGTGGAATGAGCAGTTCTTC
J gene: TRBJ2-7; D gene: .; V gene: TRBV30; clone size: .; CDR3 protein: CAWSVVGPYEQYF; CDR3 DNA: TGTGCCTGGAGTGTAGTGGGCCCCTACGAGCAGTACTTC
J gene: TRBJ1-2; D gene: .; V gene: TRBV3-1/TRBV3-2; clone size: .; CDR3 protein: CASSQSQWRVRQPSNYGYTF; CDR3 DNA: TGTGCCAGCAGCCAATCTCAATGGAGGGTAAGGCAGCCCTCTAACTATGGCTACACCTTC
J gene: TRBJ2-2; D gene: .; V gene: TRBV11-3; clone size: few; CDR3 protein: CASSQGWPGELFF; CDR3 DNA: TGTGCCAGCAGTCAGGGATGGCCCGGGGAGCTGTTTTTT
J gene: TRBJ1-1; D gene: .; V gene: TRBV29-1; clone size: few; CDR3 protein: CSVATQGVQAFF; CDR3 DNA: TGCAGCGTTGCGACTCAGGGTGTCCAAGCTTTCTTT
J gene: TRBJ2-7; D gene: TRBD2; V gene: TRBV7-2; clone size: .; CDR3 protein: CASSPRTSGTYEQYF; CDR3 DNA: TGTGCCAGCAGCCCTAGGACTAGCGGGACCTACGAGCAGTACTTC